This T cell receptor beta chain was sequenced during a study of blood T cell repertoires in COVID-19. Study as a whole: The United States, Italy and Spain provided the acute and convalescent COVID-19 samples. PBMCs, B-cell-depleted T cells, or T cells provided the cDNA or gDNA that made up the material.

V lost 1 base to trimming and J lost 1 base, with 20 bases between them. CDR1 and CDR2 from the germline V gene are MNHNS and SASEGT. CDR3 length: 19 amino acids. Method: immunoSEQ multiplex PCR; TCRdb's copy keeps in-frame clones and lacks some. The sample includes about 500,000 clones, 85% to 90% of them seen just once. This chain joins TRBV6-1 and TRBJ1-5; D call uncertain. Input material: peripheral blood. This clonotype was sampled from a woman aged 45-65 years with COVID-19, enrolled during active disease. The CDR3 region has the DNA TGTGCCAGCAGTGAAGAGTCCAAAGGATCGAGGTGGAGCAATCAGCCCCAGCATTTT. Translation gives CASSEESKGSRWSNQPQHF.